Following are 14 T cell receptor beta chains from one sample sequenced in a study of T-cell reconstitution after alpha-beta-depleted transplantation in children. The library targeted TCRbeta and was prepared with unique molecular identifiers. Using its own MiXCR run on the PCR reads, TCRdb lists one record per CDR3 protein. The sample has about 500,000 distinct CDR3 sequences, around a third seen once; the top ten hold 2.4%. Sequences were derived from PBMCs from the stem cell graft donor, sampled from the stem cell graft. These TCRs come from a human donor who donated a stem cell graft to a child with aplastic anemia.

The rearrangement joins TRBV5-5 to TRBJ2-2, with D perhaps TRBD2 (6 bases). There are 15 residues in the CDR3. Per the germline V gene, CDR1 is SGHKS and CDR2 is YYEKEE (reference sequence). Trimming cost V 4 bases and J 4 bases, with 14 bases left between them. The CDR3 bases are TGTGCCAGCAGCGTCGGGACTGTAACCACCGGGGAGCTGTTTTTT. It is translated as CASSVGTVTTGELFF.

The table lists this clonotype with a few counts. The DNA for the CDR3 is TGCAGTGCTAGAGATCCGAGGGCTGGAAACACCATATATTTT. Its protein product is CSARDPRAGNTIYF. This rearrangement joins TRBV20-1 to TRBJ1-3, with D unresolved. V lost 0 bases and J 2 bases, leaving 8 bases between the germline ends. CDR3 length equals 14 residues. The germline V gene encodes CDR1 DFQATT and CDR2 SNEGSKA (reference sequence).

The V call is TRBV20-1, the J call TRBJ2-7; TRBD2 agrees at 13 bases. V lost 3 bases and J lost 9; bases outside the gene matches: 11. The CDR3 runs to 15 residues. Germline values: CDR1 DFQATT, CDR2 SNEGSKA (reference sequence). The chain's CDR3 is CSARGLAGNRAGQYV. The CDR3 DNA sequence: TGCAGTGCTAGGGGACTAGCGGGAAACCGAGCCGGGCAGTACGTC.

The chain uses TRBV12-3 or TRBV12-4 and TRBJ1-1; no clear D. With 3 bases removed from V and 10 bases from J, the gap between germline ends came to 12 bases. The CDR3 length is 12 residues. CDR3 nucleotide sequence: TGTGCCAGCAGTTTGGTGGTGCCGGTAGCTTTCTTT. It yields the protein CASSLVVPVAFF.

The chain joins TRBV7-2 to TRBJ2-5; 9 bases fit TRBD2. The germline V gene encodes CDR1 SGHTA and CDR2 FQGNSA. The CDR3 contains 17 residues. The ends lost 3 bases at V and 1 base at J; junction bases unmatched: 9. The CDR3 region has the DNA TGTGCCAGCAGCTTGGTGGCAGCGGGAGGATTCCAAGAGACCCAGTACTTC. Its translation is CASSLVAAGGFQETQYF.

The table lists this clonotype with many counts. This sequence joins TRBV12-3 or TRBV12-4 and TRBJ2-7, with 10 positions matching TRBD1. CDR3 length equals 16 residues. V was pared by 3 bases and J by 1 base, with 6 bases of the junction left unmatched. The CDR3 DNA reads as TGTGCCAGCAGTTTTGACAGGGGGCTGTCGTCCTACGAGCAGTACTTC. Encoded protein: CASSFDRGLSSYEQYF.

The rearrangement links TRBV29-1 to TRBJ1-1; unclear D gene. The CDR3 consists of 13 residues. The V and J ends lost 7 bases and 4 bases respectively, with 16 bases between them. Germline values: CDR1 SQVTM, CDR2 ANQGSEA. DNA of the CDR3: TGCAGCGCCGATGGTCCTCGGGGCACTGAAGCTTTCTTT. Amino acids: CSADGPRGTEAFF.

The gene calls are TRBV19 and TRBJ2-4; D may match TRBD1 or TRBD2 (5 bases each). V was shortened by 3 bases and J by 7 bases, with 10 bases between the two germline ends. Germline V gene sequence: CDR1 LNHDA, CDR2 SQIVND (reference sequence). This CDR3 region has 13 residues. The CDR3 region has the DNA TGTGCCAGTAGTATCTCCGGGGACAACATTCAGTACTTC. This sequence encodes CASSISGDNIQYF.

The J gene is TRBJ2-1, the V gene TRBV14; 11 nucleotides match TRBD2. After removal of 2 bases from V and 0 bases from J, the junction contained 3 bases not matched to a gene. The length of the CDR3 is 17 residues. The germline V gene encodes CDR1 SGHDN and CDR2 FVKESK. As DNA, the CDR3 is TGTGCCAGCAGCCAACCGGGACTAGCGGTCTCCTACAATGAGCAGTTCTTC. This translates into CASSQPGLAVSYNEQFF. Drawing the rest from reference TRBV14 and TRBJ2-1, the complete variable domain is EAGVTQFPSHSVIEKGQTVTLRCDPISGHDNLYWYRRVMGKEIKFLLHFVKESKQDESGMPNNRFLAERTGGTYSTLKVQPAELEDSGVYFCASSQPGLAVSYNEQFFGPGTRLTVL.

V usage is TRBV7-2 and J usage is TRBJ2-1, with 8 bases identical to TRBD2. This CDR3 region has 15 residues. With V trimmed by 2 bases and J by 4 bases, 4 bases remained unmatched. Germline V gene data show CDR1 as SGHTA and CDR2 as FQGNSA. The CDR3 loop reads CASSLRREGYNEQFF. The CDR3 nucleotides read TGTGCCAGCAGCTTAAGACGGGAGGGGTACAATGAGCAGTTCTTC. The full variable domain, with the rest looked up from reference TRBV7-2 and TRBJ2-1, is GAGVSQSPSNKVTEKGKDVELRCDPISGHTALYWYRQSLGQGLEFLIYFQGNSAPDKSGLPSDRFSAERTGGSVSTLTIQRTQQEDSAVYLCASSLRREGYNEQFFGPGTRLTVL.

This clonotype was counted a few times. The chain combines TRBV28 with TRBJ2-7; D is possibly TRBD1 (6 bases). V was shortened by 1 base and J by 3 bases, with 22 bases between the two germline ends. This CDR3 is 18 amino acids long. Germline V gene sequence: CDR1 MDHEN, CDR2 SYDVKM. The CDR3 nucleotides read TGTGCCAGCAGTTTATCCCCCCCGGAGACAGGTTCTGGCTACGAGCAGTACTTC. Protein sequence: CASSLSPPETGSGYEQYF. Together with reference TRBV28 and TRBJ2-7, the CDR3 gives the full variable domain: DVKVTQSSRYLVKRTGEKVFLECVQDMDHENMFWYRQDPGLGLRLIYFSYDVKMKEKGDIPEGYSVSREKKERFSLILESASTNQTSMYLCASSLSPPETGSGYEQYFGPGTRLTVT.

The rearrangement joins TRBV12-3 or TRBV12-4 to TRBJ1-2; the D gene is possibly TRBD1 (5 bases). This CDR3 spans 16 amino acids. Trimming left V 5 bases short and J 7 bases short, with 23 bases between. The CDR3: CASSPYGTGGLSGYTF. For the CDR3, the DNA is TGTGCCAGCAGTCCGTATGGGACGGGAGGTCTTAGTGGCTACACCTTC.

This clonotype was detected a few times. CDR3 in amino acids: CASSQDIGREGPNEQFF. CDR3 sequence (DNA): TGCGCCAGCAGCCAAGATATAGGACGGGAGGGCCCCAATGAGCAGTTCTTC. This chain connects TRBV4-3 to TRBJ2-1; 8 bases fit TRBD2. V lost 0 bases to trimming and J lost 6 bases; unmatched junction nucleotides: 10. The germline V gene encodes CDR1 LGHNA and CDR2 YSLEER. The CDR3 extends over 17 amino acids.

The chain links TRBV10-3 to TRBJ2-7; TRBD1 matches at 12 bases. CDR3 length: 15 amino acids. The germline V gene encodes CDR1 ENHRY and CDR2 SYGVKD. Unmatched junction bases numbered 15, after V lost 11 bases and J lost 7 bases. The CDR3 nucleotides are TGTGCCTCCCACGGCGGGGGACAGGGGGCTCGAGAGCAGTACTTC. It translates to CASHGGGQGAREQYF.